This T cell receptor beta chain stems from a study of Ad26.COV2.S vaccination and SARS-CoV-2 variants (dated by TCRdb to about 2021). Describing the broader study: TCRbeta repertoire sequencing was used to assess the specificity and breadth of SARS-CoV-2-reactive T cell receptors after Ad26.COV2.S vaccination. The TCR-sequenced set comprised approximately 32 samples: some 19 Ad26.COV2.S vaccine recipients, 5 placebo recipients and 8 SARS-CoV-2 convalescent individuals.

The sample's time point label is to be understood as: individuals recovered from natural SARS-CoV-2 infection. The immunoSEQ Assay was used to sequence TCRbeta CDR3 regions. After extraction, genomic DNA underwent amplification by bias-controlled multiplex PCR, followed by high-throughput sequencing. The published analysis was carried out like this. To quantify the absolute abundance of each unique TCRbeta CDR3 region, sequences were collapsed and filtered. Usable DNA was measured by amplifying reference genes present in all nucleated cells, and TCRbeta template counts were normalized to that usable DNA to estimate T cell fraction. Repertoire TCRs were annotated as SARS-CoV-2-specific when V gene, CDR3 amino acid sequence and J gene were exactly matched to a known reactive TCR set. The reference SARS-CoV-2 TCR set was derived from MIRA and filtered for enrichment in COVID-19-positive ImmuneCODE repertoires, a step that removed public or cross-reactive TCRs. Drawing on the MIRA antigens, annotated TCRs were analysed further at the level of specific ORF or position within ORF. Breadth was defined as the number of annotated unique rearrangements divided by the total number of unique productive rearrangements, and depth was defined as the summed frequency of the annotated unique rearrangements. Group comparisons of TCR breadth used two-sided Wilcoxon rank-sum tests. TCRdb holds this immuneACCESS table with in-frame rearrangements only. Some clones are missing; in checked studies, unresolved V genes explain under half, and the rest has no known cause. For V, J and clone size, that table is used; D and trimming come from the DNA. A total of under 150,000 clones appear in this sample, 86% of them only once. Jointly, the top ten make up less than 6% of the sample.

Findings and caveats that apply to the study as a whole: Vaccine and placebo recipients had similar non-spike TCR breadth, a finding consistent with the vaccine containing only spike. Ad26.COV2.S recipients had higher spike-specific TCR breadth than placebo recipients (P = 0.0014). According to the authors, total T cell responses may have been underestimated by the TCR breadth and depth analyses. After vaccination, substantial breadth of spike-specific CD8+ and CD4+ T cell responses was reported.

Remarks on this clone: It has no known antigen specificity. One base away there is no much larger clone; base qualities are not given.

Deletion took 5 bases off V and 2 bases off J, with a span of 17 bases between the germline ends. Via the germline V gene, CDR1 is SGHTA and CDR2 FQGNSA. The cysteine opens and the phenylalanine closes a CDR3 of 16 amino acids. The CDR3 DNA has 48 bases and is translated from base 1. This TCR was recovered from a human donor who had recovered from COVID-19. Sample: peripheral blood, taken after recovery from COVID-19. The chain joins TRBV7-2 to TRBJ2-3, with the D gene possibly TRBD1 or TRBD2, each one fitting 6 bases. In nucleotide form, the sequence is TGTGCCAGCAGCCCACAGGGTGCGGGGTACACAGATACGCAGTATTTT. Translated, this gives CASSPQGAGYTDTQYF.